This TCR beta chain is from a study of blood T cell repertoires in COVID-19. Sequenced by immunoSEQ multiplex PCR; TCRdb stores in-frame clones only, minus some. The sample carries some 300,000 clones, approximately 90% recorded once. The CDR3 extends over 18 amino acids. From germline, CDR1 is MGHRA and CDR2 YSYEKL. The junction had 13 bases not matched to a gene; V was cut back by 4 bases and J by 2 bases. This TCR was recovered from a woman aged 55-70 years in a cohort exposed to, infected with or recovered from COVID-19 (not recorded which). This rearrangement joins TRBV4-1 to TRBJ2-5; TRBD2 matches 10 bases. Material for sequencing was PBMCs or T cells enriched from blood (not recorded which). The CDR3 protein is CASSRRLAGDPNQETQYF. CDR3 bases: TGCGCCAGCAGCCGTAGACTAGCGGGCGATCCAAATCAAGAGACCCAGTACTTC.